This record concerns one T cell receptor beta chain sequence. TCRdb's copy holds only in-frame clones and misses some; the assay was immunoSEQ multiplex PCR. The sample lists about 140,000 clones, approximately 87% occurring once. This sample stems from a study of blood T cell repertoires in COVID-19. In the study overall: The samples span acute and convalescent COVID-19 from the United States, Italy and Spain. PBMCs, B-cell-depleted T cells, or T cells provided the cDNA or gDNA that made up the material.

Between the trimmed V and J ends, which lost 2 bases and 3 bases, there was a span of 8 bases. Germline CDR1 reads KGHSH; CDR2 reads LQKENI. This CDR3 spans 14 amino acids. The sequenced sample consisted of peripheral blood. The receptor was isolated from a woman aged 45-65 years with active or convalescent COVID-19. This chain links TRBV18 with TRBJ1-5, with D possibly TRBD1 on 5 matching bases. The CDR3 is CASSPGANNQPQHF. The CDR3 DNA follows: TGTGCCAGCTCACCAGGGGCGAACAATCAGCCCCAGCATTTT.